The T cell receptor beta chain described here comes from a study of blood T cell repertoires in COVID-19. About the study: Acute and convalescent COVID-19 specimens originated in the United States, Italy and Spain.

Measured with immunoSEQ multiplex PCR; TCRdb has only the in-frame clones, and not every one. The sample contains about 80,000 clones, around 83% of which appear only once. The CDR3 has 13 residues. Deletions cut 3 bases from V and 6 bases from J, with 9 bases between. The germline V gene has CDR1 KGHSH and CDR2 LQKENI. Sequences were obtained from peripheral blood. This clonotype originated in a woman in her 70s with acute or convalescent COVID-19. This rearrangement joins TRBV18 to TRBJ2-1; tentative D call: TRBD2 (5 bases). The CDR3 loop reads CASSPTRGNEQFF. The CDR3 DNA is TGTGCCAGCTCACCGACCCGGGGCAATGAGCAGTTCTTC.